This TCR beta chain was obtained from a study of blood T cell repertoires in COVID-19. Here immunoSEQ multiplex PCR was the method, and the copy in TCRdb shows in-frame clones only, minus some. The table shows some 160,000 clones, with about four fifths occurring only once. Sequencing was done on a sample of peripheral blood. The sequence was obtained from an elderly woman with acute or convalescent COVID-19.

The CDR3 coding sequence is TGTGCCAGCAGCCAAGGTGCCCTAGTGGGCTACGAGCAGTACTTC. This gives the protein CASSQGALVGYEQYF. The V gene is TRBV4-2, the J gene TRBJ2-7; D gene ambiguous. The V gene lost 1 base and the J gene lost 3 bases, with 13 bases spanning the gap. The germline gives CDR1 LGHNA, CDR2 YNFKEQ. This CDR3 contains 15 residues.